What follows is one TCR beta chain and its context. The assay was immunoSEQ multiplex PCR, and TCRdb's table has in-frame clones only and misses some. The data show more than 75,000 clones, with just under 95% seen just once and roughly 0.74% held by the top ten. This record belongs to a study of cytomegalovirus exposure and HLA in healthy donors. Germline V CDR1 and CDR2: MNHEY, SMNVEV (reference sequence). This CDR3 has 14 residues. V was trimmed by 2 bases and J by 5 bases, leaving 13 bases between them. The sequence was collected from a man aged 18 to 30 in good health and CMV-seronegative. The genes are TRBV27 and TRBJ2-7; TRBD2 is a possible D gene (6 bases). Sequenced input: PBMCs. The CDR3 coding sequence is TGTGCCAGCAGTTTAGGTCGGGGGAGCCACGAGCAGTACTTC. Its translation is CASSLGRGSHEQYF.